The clone carrying this T cell receptor beta chain was counted at least ten times. The data originate from a study of T cells after yellow fever vaccination. The overall study: With SMART-Seq v4 Ultra Low Input, the fractions containing low cell numbers were prepared. Study observations and caveats: After the booster, 96% of CD4 and roughly nine tenths of CD8 primary-response clones were re-detected.

TCRdb reanalysed the 5' RACE reads using MiXCR and keeps one entry per CDR3 protein. The sample contains tens of thousands of distinct CDR3 sequences, approximately 3.5% of which appear only once. Germline V lookup: CDR1 LNHDA, CDR2 SQIVND (reference sequence). This CDR3 has 14 residues. V was shortened by 3 bases and J by 5 bases, with 11 bases between the two germline ends. The V call is TRBV19, the J call TRBJ1-5, with TRBD1 as a possible D gene (5 bases). The source is a man aged 18-30 years who received the YFV17D yellow fever vaccine. The sequences come from PBMCs, either bulk or a sorted T-cell subset (CD4+, CD8+, memory, or dextramer-sorted; not recorded which), collected approximately 40 days after the first yellow fever vaccination. CDR3 in DNA: TGTGCCAGTAGTATTAGAAACAGGCATCAGCCCCAGCATTTT. Translated, it gives CASSIRNRHQPQHF.